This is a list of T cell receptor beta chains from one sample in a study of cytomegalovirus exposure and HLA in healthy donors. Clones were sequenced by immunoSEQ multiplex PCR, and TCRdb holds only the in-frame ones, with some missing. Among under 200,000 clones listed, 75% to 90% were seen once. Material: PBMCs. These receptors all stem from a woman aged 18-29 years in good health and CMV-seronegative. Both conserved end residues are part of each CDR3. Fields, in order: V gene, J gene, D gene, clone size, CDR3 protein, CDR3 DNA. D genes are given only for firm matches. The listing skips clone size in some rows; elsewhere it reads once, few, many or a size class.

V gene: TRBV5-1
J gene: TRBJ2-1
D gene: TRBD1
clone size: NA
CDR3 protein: CASSLGTGTSNEQFF
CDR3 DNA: TGCGCCAGCAGCTTGGGGACAGGGACGTCCAATGAGCAGTTCTTC

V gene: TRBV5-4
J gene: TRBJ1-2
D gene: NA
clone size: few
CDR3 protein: CASSSRDTPNYGYTF
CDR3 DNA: TGTGCCAGCAGCTCCCGGGACACACCTAACTATGGCTACACCTTC

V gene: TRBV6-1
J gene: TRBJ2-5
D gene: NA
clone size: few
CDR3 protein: CASSEYRTQQETQYF
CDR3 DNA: TGTGCCAGCAGTGAATACAGGACACAACAAGAGACCCAGTACTTC

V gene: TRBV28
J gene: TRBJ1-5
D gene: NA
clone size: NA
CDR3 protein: CASSSRDRNNQPQHF
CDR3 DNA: TGTGCCAGCAGTTCCCGTGACAGGAACAATCAGCCCCAGCATTTT

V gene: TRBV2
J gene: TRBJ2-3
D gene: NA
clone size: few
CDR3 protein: CASSVGWEQADTQYF
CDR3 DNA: TGTGCCAGCAGTGTGGGGTGGGAGCAGGCAGATACGCAGTATTTT

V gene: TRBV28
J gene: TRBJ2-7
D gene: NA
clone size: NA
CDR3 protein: CASSGSGQTYEQYF
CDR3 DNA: TGTGCCAGCAGTGGCTCTGGGCAGACCTACGAGCAGTACTTC

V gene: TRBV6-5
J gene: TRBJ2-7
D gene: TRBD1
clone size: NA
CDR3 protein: CASSTGGYYEQYF
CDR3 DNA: TGTGCCAGCAGTACAGGGGGATACTACGAGCAGTACTTC

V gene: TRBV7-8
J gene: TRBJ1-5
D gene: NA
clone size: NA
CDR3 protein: CASSSTGPHQPQHF
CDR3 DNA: TGTGCCAGCAGCTCTACAGGGCCCCATCAGCCCCAGCATTTT

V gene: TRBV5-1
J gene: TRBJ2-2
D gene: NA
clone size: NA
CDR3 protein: CASSPGTNTGELFF
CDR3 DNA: TGCGCCAGCAGCCCGGGAACAAACACCGGGGAGCTGTTTTTT

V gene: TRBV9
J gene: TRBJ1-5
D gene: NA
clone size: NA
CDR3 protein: CASSPEGYQPQHF
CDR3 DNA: TGTGCCAGCAGCCCGGAGGGCTATCAGCCCCAGCATTTT

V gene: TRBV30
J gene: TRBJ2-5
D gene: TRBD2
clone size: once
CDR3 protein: CAWIRLAGEETQYF
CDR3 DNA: TGTGCCTGGATTCGGCTAGCGGGAGAAGAGACCCAGTACTTC

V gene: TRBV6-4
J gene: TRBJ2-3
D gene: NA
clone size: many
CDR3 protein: CASSPNPTDTQYF
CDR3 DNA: TGTGCCAGCAGCCCTAACCCCACAGATACGCAGTATTTT

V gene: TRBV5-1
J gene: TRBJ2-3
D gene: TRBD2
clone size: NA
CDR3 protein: CASSISGGIVDTQYF
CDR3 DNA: TGCGCCAGCAGCATTAGCGGGGGGATCGTAGATACGCAGTATTTT